This T cell receptor beta chain originates from a study of post-analysis software for immune sequencing data. Findings and limits, study-wide: A few TRBV segments appeared more often in patients than in controls, and TRBV5-6, TRBV5-1 and TRBV20-1 were among these.

Germline CDR1 and CDR2: SGHRS and YFSETQ. The CDR3 runs to 13 residues. Trimming took off 3 bases at V and 12 bases at J, with 19 bases between the two ends. Worth noting for this clonotype: Its target is unknown.

Included in the TCR beta cDNA libraries were unique molecular identifiers. Each CDR3 protein is one row after TCRdb ran MiXCR on the PCR reads. The sample contains roughly 650,000 distinct CDR3 sequences, roughly three fifths of which appear only once. This receptor was identified in a girl aged 2 to 10 with multiple sclerosis. Sequenced input: blood. The genes are TRBV5-1 and TRBJ2-7; D unclear. The DNA of the CDR3 is TGCGCCAGCAGCTCTCTTCGGACGGATTCTCTGTACTTC. It encodes CASSSLRTDSLYF.